This T cell receptor (beta chain) is drawn from a study of T cells after yellow fever vaccination. Overall study results and limits: Researchers cautioned that FACS-sorted repertoires could harbor abundant clonotypes contaminating from the bulk population. Most primary-vaccination clones reappeared after the booster (more than 95% CD4, about 87% CD8).

UMIs were added to TCR cDNA along with a universal primer site when it was made by 5'RACE template switching. TCRdb re-called the 5' RACE reads through MiXCR, storing one row per CDR3 protein. The sample lists hundreds of thousands of distinct CDR3 sequences; roughly a sixth were seen once. Looked up from germline, CDR1 is SGHRS and CDR2 is YFSETQ. The CDR3 runs 16 residues. The J segment lost 6 bases and the V segment lost 1 base, leaving 7 bases of the junction unmatched. Comment on this clonotype: Its antigen remains unidentified.

The chain joins TRBV5-1 to TRBJ2-3; 11 bases match TRBD2. Specimen: PBMCs, collected before the yellow fever booster vaccination. This receptor was taken from a man aged 18 to 30 who received the YFV17D yellow fever vaccine. The CDR3 DNA follows: TGCGCCAGCAGCTTGTGGGGGACTAGCGGTGGGGATACGCAGTATTTT. It translates to CASSLWGTSGGDTQYF. Full variable domain (remainder filled in from reference TRBV5-1 and TRBJ2-3): KAGVTQTPRYLIKTRGQQVTLSCSPISGHRSVSWYQQTPGQGLQFLFEYFSETQRNKGNFPGRFSGRQFSNSRSEMNVSTLELGDSALYLCASSLWGTSGGDTQYFGPGTRLTVL.